The clone carrying this TCR beta chain came up a few times. This specimen comes from a study of blood T cell repertoires in COVID-19. The wider study: COVID-19 samples from acute and convalescent phases originated in the United States, Italy and Spain. T cells, B-cell-depleted T cells, or PBMCs supplied cDNA or gDNA.

Original processing methods: Amplification of reference gene primers was used by the study to estimate nucleated cell counts. Using immunoSEQ multiplex PCR, the repertoire was profiled, and TCRdb retains in-frame clones only, with some absent. The V and J calls and clone size are taken from that table; D and trimming were inferred from the DNA. The repertoire holds about 190,000 clones, with 80% as singletons. Sequences were obtained from peripheral blood. This clonotype was sampled from a man aged 55 to 70 with acute or convalescent COVID-19.

The chain's CDR3 is CASSLRQGNNQPQHF. Written as DNA, the CDR3 is TGTGCCAGCAGCCTTAGACAGGGGAACAATCAGCCCCAGCATTTT. This rearrangement joins TRBV7-6 to TRBJ1-5; 8 nucleotides agree with TRBD1. The germline V gene has CDR1 SGHVS and CDR2 FNYEAQ. The junction had 6 bases not matched to a gene; V was cut back by 5 bases and J by 3 bases. The CDR3 is made up of 15 amino acids.